This T cell receptor (beta chain) is from a study of T cell clones after liver transplantation. For the study at large: Without induction therapy, subjects received standard immunosuppression until 12-24 months post-transplant. Patients counted as tolerant after at least one year off all immunosuppression, enzymes not exceeding twice normal. Overall study results and limits: In a couple of subjects, few donor cells limited the measurable donor-reactive repertoire.

Regarding this clone: Its antigen is not known.

Germline V gene sequence: CDR1 LNHNV, CDR2 YYDKDF (reference sequence). V lost 1 base to trimming and J lost 5 bases; unmatched junction nucleotides: 6. The CDR3 covers 15 residues. Libraries were prepared by immunoSEQ multiplex PCR; TCRdb keeps only in-frame clonotypes and omits some of them. This table holds 68,000 or so clones, about four fifths found once. The genes are TRBV15 and TRBJ1-1; TRBD1 matches at 8 bases. This TCR was recovered from a human donor who received a liver transplant. Sequenced material: CD4+ T cells from blood, taken before liver transplant. CDR3 in DNA: TGTGCCACCAGCAGAGGAACAGGGGGACTGACTGAAGCTTTCTTT. Amino acids: CATSRGTGGLTEAFF.